These 19 T cell receptor beta chains were sequenced from one sample in a study of blood T cell repertoires in COVID-19 (dated by TCRdb to about 2020). Libraries were made using the immunoSEQ multiplex PCR assay. TCRdb re-hosts the immuneACCESS table, in-frame sequences only. Its copies lack some clones; in the studies checked, an unresolved V gene accounts for under half of them, and the cause for the rest is not known. The table for this sample lists fewer than 50,000 clones; approximately 82% of them were counted only once. The ten most abundant clones make up about 12% of the sample. Material for sequencing was peripheral blood. These receptors all stem from a human donor in a cohort sampled during active COVID-19.

The rearrangement links TRBV7-2 to TRBJ2-7; 7 bases are shared with TRBD2. Germline values: CDR1 SGHTA, CDR2 FQGNSA. V trimming: 10 bases; J trimming: 2 bases; junction bases outside the gene matches: 8. The CDR3 has 13 amino acids. CDR3 amino acids: CATASGTTYEQYF. Here the CDR3 DNA reads TGTGCCACCGCGAGCGGGACTACCTACGAGCAGTACTTC.

On this clone: The junction departs from the called germline gene at one end, perhaps through a read error. This chain connects TRBV6-2 or TRBV6-3 to TRBJ2-7; TRBD1 agrees at 8 bases. The CDR3 has 14 residues. Looked up from germline, CDR1 is MNHEY and CDR2 is SVGEGT. CDR3 in DNA: TGTGCCAGCAGTTACTCGACCGGACGCCGGGACAGGATCTTC. Translated: CASSYSTGRRDRIF.

The chain is built from TRBV7-2 and TRBJ2-5; 7 bases agree with TRBD1. Germline V gives CDR1 SGHTA, CDR2 FQGNSA. V dropped 3 bases and J dropped 9; count of bases not matched to a gene: 7. CDR3 length equals 13 residues. CDR3 in amino acids: CASSFRDQGAQYF. Written as DNA, the CDR3 is TGTGCCAGCAGCTTTAGGGACCAGGGGGCCCAGTACTTC.

A remark on this clone: The junction differs from germline at one of its ends, possibly a read error. DNA of the CDR3: TGCGCCACCAGCCCTGGCGGGGGGGCCTCACGCGAGCAGTACTTC. Translated, it gives CATSPGGGASREQYF. This chain joins TRBV5-1 and TRBJ2-7; 9 positions match TRBD2. The V gene's germline CDR1 is SGHRS and CDR2 YFSETQ. This CDR3 has 15 residues.

CDR3 region: CASSAGTGGNSPLHF. The CDR3 nucleotides are TGTGCCAGCAGCGCGGGGACAGGGGGCAACTCACCCCTCCACTTT. The chain recombines TRBV5-4 with TRBJ1-6; TRBD1 agrees at 12 bases. Germline V gene sequence: CDR1 SGHNT, CDR2 YYREEE (reference sequence). This CDR3 is built from 15 residues. V dropped 4 bases and J dropped 10; count of bases not matched to a gene: 6.

V usage is TRBV6-2 or TRBV6-3 and J usage is TRBJ1-5; TRBD1 aligns across 8 bases. CDR3 length: 15 amino acids. CDR1 and CDR2 from the germline V gene are MNHEY and SVGEGT. The junction had 11 bases not matched to a gene; V was cut back by 6 bases and J by 7 bases. For the CDR3, the DNA is TGTGCCAGCAGCAACCGGGACAGGAGACGCCAGCCCCAGCATTTT. It specifies CASSNRDRRRQPQHF.

This chain connects TRBV19 to TRBJ1-2; 9 positions agree with TRBD1. CDR3 size: 13 residues. J was trimmed by 7 bases and V by 5 bases; bases with no gene match: 5. The germline V gene has CDR1 LNHDA and CDR2 SQIVND (reference sequence). CDR3 region: CASSLQGAIGYTF. CDR3 in DNA: TGTGCCAGTAGTCTACAGGGGGCGATTGGCTACACCTTC.

The sample holds one count of this clone. The rearrangement links TRBV3-1 (or the pseudogene TRBV3-2) to TRBJ2-5; D possibly corresponds to TRBD1 (6 bases). The CDR3 covers 16 residues. Germline loops: CDR1 LGHDT, CDR2 YNNKEL (reference sequence). V lost 4 bases and J lost 6, with 21 bases in between. The CDR3 region is CASSRFYQGLIKTQYF. The CDR3 DNA reads as TGTGCCAGCAGCCGCTTCTACCAGGGGTTGATCAAGACCCAGTACTTC.

The chain employs TRBV18 and TRBJ1-2; TRBD1 matches 11 bases. V lost 1 base to trimming and J lost 6 bases; unmatched junction nucleotides: 7. Germline V gives CDR1 KGHSH, CDR2 LQKENI. The CDR3 totals 16 residues. DNA of the CDR3: TGTGCCAGCTCACCACTACGGGACAGGGGGGACCATGGCTACACCTTC. Translated: CASSPLRDRGDHGYTF.

This clone was counted only a few times. V and J are TRBV10-3 and TRBJ1-6; 7 nucleotides match TRBD1. Germline loops: CDR1 ENHRY, CDR2 SYGVKD. This CDR3 contains 13 residues. V shed 10 bases, J shed 8 bases, and the junction held 8 bases outside the gene matches. Here the CDR3 reads CATRQGEHSPLHF. The CDR3 DNA is TGTGCCACGAGACAGGGAGAACATTCACCCCTCCACTTT.

The genes are TRBV6-2 or TRBV6-3 and TRBJ2-7; TRBD2 aligns across 9 bases. J gave up 2 bases and V 4 bases, and 3 bases lay outside the gene matches. Germline loops: CDR1 MNHEY, CDR2 SVGEGT. This CDR3 is 14 amino acids long. In DNA, the CDR3 is TGTGCCAGCAGTTGGGAGCGGGGGGCCTACGAGCAGTACTTC. As protein: CASSWERGAYEQYF.

The chain carries TRBV10-3 and TRBJ1-5, with D unresolved. V was clipped by 7 bases and J by 5 bases, with 12 bases between them. Germline values: CDR1 ENHRY, CDR2 SYGVKD. CDR3 size: 13 residues. CDR3 sequence reads: CAINEGPDQPQHF. The CDR3, as DNA: TGTGCCATCAACGAGGGCCCTGATCAGCCCCAGCATTTT.

This clone showed up just once. CDR3 loop: CASSLEQLSKGTEAFF. The CDR3 coding sequence is TGCGCCAGCAGCCTTGAACAGCTCTCGAAGGGGACTGAAGCTTTCTTT. V gene TRBV5-1 combines with J gene TRBJ1-1; possibly TRBD1 for D (5 bases). The germline V and J ends were trimmed by 4 bases and 5 bases, with 21 bases remaining between them. The CDR3 contains 16 residues. The germline V gene has CDR1 SGHRS and CDR2 YFSETQ.

The chain is built from TRBV7-9 and TRBJ2-3; TRBD1 aligns across 9 bases. CDR3 length: 19 residues. V shed 5 bases and J 2 bases; nucleotides not matched to a gene: 17. Germline lookup yields CDR1 SEHNR and CDR2 FQNEAQ (reference sequence). The CDR3 here is CASSAKGQGGSSLTDTQYF. In DNA, the CDR3 is TGTGCCAGCAGCGCCAAGGGACAGGGTGGAAGTAGTCTCACAGATACGCAGTATTTT.

The chain couples TRBV23-1 to TRBJ1-3; D call uncertain. TRBV23-1 is flagged as an ORF with uncertain function. V lost 1 base and J lost 7, with 14 bases in between. CDR3 length: 15 residues. The CDR3 DNA sequence: TGCGCCAGCAGTCAATGGGTTCCCCAGGCCAACACCATATATTTT. Translated, it gives CASSQWVPQANTIYF.

The chain joins TRBV4-3 to TRBJ1-1; a weak D match, TRBD1 (5 bases). CDR3 length: 14 residues. The V gene lost 4 bases and the J gene lost 1 base, with 10 bases spanning the gap. Germline loops: CDR1 LGHNA, CDR2 YSLEER. Here the CDR3 DNA reads TGCGCCAGCAGCCCAGGGAGGGGGAACACTGAAGCTTTCTTT. Protein: CASSPGRGNTEAFF.

The chain uses TRBV5-1 and TRBJ2-7, with 10 bases aligning to TRBD1. J lost 3 bases, V lost 4 bases, and 13 bases had no gene match. This CDR3 spans 17 amino acids. Germline CDR1 reads SGHRS; CDR2 reads YFSETQ. The CDR3 sequence: CASSLFMVGQGFYEQYF. The CDR3 DNA reads TGCGCCAGCAGCCTCTTTATGGTGGGACAGGGGTTCTACGAGCAGTACTTC.

The chain has TRBV7-9 and TRBJ2-6; D is perhaps TRBD1 (5 bases). Germline CDR1 SEHNR, CDR2 FQNEAQ (reference sequence). The V gene lost 6 bases and the J gene lost 0 bases, with 12 bases spanning the gap. The CDR3 is made up of 16 amino acids. CDR3 residues: CASSQRTSSGANVLTF. In nucleotides, the CDR3 is TGTGCCAGCAGTCAGAGGACAAGCTCTGGGGCCAACGTCCTGACTTTC.

J is TRBJ2-7 and V is TRBV6-2 or TRBV6-3; D not resolved. CDR1 is MNHEY, CDR2 SVGEGT, per germline. The CDR3 has 13 residues. Trimming pared 0 bases from V and 4 bases from J, leaving 7 bases between. The CDR3 loop is CASSYSSVYEQYF. In nucleotides, the CDR3 is TGTGCCAGCAGTTACTCATCGGTTTACGAGCAGTACTTC.